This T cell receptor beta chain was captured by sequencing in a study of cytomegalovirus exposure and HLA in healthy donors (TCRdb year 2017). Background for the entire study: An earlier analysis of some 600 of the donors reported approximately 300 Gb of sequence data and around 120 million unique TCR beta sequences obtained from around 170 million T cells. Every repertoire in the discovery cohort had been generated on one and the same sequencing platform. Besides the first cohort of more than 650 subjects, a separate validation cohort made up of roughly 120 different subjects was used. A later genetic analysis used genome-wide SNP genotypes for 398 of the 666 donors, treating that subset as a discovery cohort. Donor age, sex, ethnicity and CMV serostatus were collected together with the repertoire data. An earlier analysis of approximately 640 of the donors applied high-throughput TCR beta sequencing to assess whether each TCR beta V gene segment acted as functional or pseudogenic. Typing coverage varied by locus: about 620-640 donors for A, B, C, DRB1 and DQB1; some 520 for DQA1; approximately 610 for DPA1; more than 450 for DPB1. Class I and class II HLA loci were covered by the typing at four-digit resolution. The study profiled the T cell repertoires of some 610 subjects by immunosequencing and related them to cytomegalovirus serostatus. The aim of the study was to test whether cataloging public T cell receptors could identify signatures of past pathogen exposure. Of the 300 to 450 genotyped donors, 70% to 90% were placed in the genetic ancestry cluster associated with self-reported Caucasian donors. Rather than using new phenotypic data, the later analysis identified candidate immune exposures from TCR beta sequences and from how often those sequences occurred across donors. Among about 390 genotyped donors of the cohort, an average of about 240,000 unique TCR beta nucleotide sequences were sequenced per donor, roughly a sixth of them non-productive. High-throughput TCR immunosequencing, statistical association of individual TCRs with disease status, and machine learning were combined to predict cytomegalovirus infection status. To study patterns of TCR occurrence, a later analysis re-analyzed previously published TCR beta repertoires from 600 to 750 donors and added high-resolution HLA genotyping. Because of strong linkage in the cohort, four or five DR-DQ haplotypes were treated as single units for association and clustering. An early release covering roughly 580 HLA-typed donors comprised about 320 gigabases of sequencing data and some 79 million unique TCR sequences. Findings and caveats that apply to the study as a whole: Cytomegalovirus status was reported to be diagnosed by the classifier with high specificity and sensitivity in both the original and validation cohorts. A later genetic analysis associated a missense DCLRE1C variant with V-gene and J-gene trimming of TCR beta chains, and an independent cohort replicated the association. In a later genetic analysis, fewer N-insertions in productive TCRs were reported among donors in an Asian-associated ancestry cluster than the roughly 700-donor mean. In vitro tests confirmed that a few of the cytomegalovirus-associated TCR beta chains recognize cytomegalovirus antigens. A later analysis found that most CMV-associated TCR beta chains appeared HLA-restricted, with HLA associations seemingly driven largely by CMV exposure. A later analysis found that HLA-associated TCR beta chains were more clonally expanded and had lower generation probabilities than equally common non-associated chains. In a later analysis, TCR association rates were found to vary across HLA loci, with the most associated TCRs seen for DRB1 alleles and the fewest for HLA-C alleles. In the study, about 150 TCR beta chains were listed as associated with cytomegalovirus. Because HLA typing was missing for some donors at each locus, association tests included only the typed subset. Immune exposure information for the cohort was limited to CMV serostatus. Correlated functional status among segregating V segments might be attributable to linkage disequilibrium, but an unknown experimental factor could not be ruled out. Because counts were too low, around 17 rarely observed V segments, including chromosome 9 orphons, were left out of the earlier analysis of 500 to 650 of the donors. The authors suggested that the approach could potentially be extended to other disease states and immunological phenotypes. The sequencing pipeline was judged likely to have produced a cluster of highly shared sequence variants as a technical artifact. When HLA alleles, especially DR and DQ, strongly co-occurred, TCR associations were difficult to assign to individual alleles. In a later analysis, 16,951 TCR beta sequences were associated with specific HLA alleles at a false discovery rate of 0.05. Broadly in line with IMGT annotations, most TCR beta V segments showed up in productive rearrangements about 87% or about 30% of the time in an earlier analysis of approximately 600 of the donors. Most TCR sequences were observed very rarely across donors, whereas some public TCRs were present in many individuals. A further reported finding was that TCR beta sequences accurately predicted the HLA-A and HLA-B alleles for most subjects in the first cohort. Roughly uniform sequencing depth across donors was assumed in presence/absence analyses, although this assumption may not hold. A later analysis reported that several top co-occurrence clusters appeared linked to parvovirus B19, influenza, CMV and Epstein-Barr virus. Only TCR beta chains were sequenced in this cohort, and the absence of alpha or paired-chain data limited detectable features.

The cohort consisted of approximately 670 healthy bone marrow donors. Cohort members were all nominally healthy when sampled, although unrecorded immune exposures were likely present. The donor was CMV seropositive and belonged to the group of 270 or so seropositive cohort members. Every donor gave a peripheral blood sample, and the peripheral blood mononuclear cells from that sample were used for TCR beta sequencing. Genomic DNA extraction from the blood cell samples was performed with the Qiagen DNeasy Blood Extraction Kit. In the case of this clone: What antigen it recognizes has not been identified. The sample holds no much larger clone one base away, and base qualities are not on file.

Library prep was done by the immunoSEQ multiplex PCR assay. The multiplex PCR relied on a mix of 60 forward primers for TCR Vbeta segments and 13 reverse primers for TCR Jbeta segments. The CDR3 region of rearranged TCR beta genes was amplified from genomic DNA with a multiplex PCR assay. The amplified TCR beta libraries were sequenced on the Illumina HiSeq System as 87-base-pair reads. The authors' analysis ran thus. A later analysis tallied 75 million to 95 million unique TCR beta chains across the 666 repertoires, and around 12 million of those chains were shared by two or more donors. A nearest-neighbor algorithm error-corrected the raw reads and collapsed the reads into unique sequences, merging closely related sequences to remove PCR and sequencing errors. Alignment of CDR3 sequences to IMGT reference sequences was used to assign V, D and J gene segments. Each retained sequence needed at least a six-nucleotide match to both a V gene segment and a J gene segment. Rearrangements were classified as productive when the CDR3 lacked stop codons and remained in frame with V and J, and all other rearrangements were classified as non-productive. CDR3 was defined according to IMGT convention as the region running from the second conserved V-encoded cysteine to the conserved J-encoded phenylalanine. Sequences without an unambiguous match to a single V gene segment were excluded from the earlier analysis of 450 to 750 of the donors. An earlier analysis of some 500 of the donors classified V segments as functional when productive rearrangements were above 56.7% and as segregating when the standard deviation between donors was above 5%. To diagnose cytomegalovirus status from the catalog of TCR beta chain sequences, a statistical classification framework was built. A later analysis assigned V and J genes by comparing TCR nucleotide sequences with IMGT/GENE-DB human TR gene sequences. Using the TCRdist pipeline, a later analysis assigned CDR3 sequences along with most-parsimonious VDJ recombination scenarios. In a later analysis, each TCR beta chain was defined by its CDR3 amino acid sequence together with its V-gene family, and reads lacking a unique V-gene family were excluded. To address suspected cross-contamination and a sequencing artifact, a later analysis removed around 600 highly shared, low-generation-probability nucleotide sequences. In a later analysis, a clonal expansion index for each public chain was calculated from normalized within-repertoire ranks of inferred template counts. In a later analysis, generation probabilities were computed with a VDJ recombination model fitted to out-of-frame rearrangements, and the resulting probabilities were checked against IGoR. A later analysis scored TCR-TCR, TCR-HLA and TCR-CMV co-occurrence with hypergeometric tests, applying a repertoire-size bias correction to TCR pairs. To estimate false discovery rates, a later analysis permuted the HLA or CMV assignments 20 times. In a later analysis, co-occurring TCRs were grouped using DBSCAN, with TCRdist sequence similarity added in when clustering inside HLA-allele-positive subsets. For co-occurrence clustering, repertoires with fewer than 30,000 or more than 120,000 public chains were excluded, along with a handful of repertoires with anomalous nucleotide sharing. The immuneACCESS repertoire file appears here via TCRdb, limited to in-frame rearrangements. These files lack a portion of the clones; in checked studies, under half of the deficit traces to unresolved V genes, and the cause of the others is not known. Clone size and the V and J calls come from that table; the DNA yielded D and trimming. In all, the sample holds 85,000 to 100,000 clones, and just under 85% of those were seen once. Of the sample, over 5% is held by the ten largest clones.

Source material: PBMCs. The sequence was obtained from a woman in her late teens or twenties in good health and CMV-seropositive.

The DNA sequence is TGTGCCAGTAGTATTGCAGGGCATGAGCAGTTCTTC. It is translated as CASSIAGHEQFF. The chain links TRBV19 with TRBJ2-1; 5 matching bases give a weak D call of TRBD1. A distance of 8 bases separates the germline ends of V and J, which lose 3 bases and 8 bases respectively. The CDR3, cysteine through phenylalanine, is 12 amino acids long. Of the read, only the CDR3 DNA is kept; its 36 bases are in frame from base 1. The germline V gene (reference sequence) yields LNHDA for CDR1 and SQIVND for CDR2.